The TCR beta chain described here comes from a study of blood T cells in healthy people across ages. General observations from the study: Per million T cells, TCR beta diversity dropped about linearly as age rose.

The V gene end was trimmed by 5 bases and the J gene end by 9 bases; junction bases not matched to a gene: 6. The CDR3 consists of 14 residues. CDR1 is MNHEY, CDR2 SVGEGT, per germline. Then a second PCR, running roughly 7 to 11 cycles, was carried out with a sample-barcoded 5' primer and a J-beta primer mix. The authors tagged each cDNA molecule using a template-switch adaptor with 12 random nucleotides. TCRdb analysed the 5' RACE reads with MiXCR anew, one entry per CDR3 protein. Among around 800,000 distinct CDR3 sequences listed, around two thirds were seen once. For this clonotype: Antigen unknown.

The chain couples TRBV6-2 or TRBV6-3 to TRBJ2-1, with 11 positions matching TRBD2. This sequence originates from a man in his thirties or forties in good health. The sequencing input was blood. CDR3 nucleotides: TGTGCCAGCAGTCTTAGCGGGGGGGCTTTTGAGCAGTTCTTC. Its protein product is CASSLSGGAFEQFF.